The next 7 T cell receptor beta chains were all read from a single sample in a study of identical twins. In TCRdb, the 5' RACE reads were re-called with MiXCR into one record per CDR3 protein. Of 650,000 to 750,000 distinct CDR3 sequences in the sample, around 20% are singletons; the top ten hold 4% to 5.5%. Separately, the same data were catalogued under a study of T cells expressing NK-cell markers.

Sequences were obtained from PBMCs. The receptors come from a woman aged 18 to 35 in good health.

V gene TRBV6-2 or TRBV6-3 combines with J gene TRBJ2-7; possibly TRBD2 for D (7 bases). This CDR3 region has 17 residues. Germline lookup yields CDR1 MNHEY and CDR2 SVGEGT. V lost 6 bases, J lost 3 bases, and 24 bases lay in between. Here the CDR3 reads CASRIRGADRTFYEQYF. For the CDR3, the DNA is TGTGCCAGCAGGATACGGGGGGCGGACCGCACCTTCTACGAGCAGTACTTC.

This clonotype was counted at least ten times. The chain is built from TRBV3-1 and TRBJ1-2; no clear D gene. Trimming removed 1 base at V and 8 bases at J, with 14 bases between. There are 14 residues in the CDR3. The germline gives CDR1 LGHDT, CDR2 YNNKEL (reference sequence). The CDR3 region is CASSQVPLQYGYTF. The CDR3 DNA follows: TGTGCCAGCAGCCAAGTCCCCCTGCAGTACGGCTACACCTTC.

The J gene is TRBJ2-7, the V gene TRBV7-2; D remains ambiguous. The CDR3 is 16 residues long. The V and J ends lost 5 bases and 3 bases respectively, with 20 bases between them. CDR1 is SGHTA, CDR2 FQGNSA, per germline. The CDR3 DNA sequence: TGTGCCAGCAGCCGTCAAGGGTATTCAGAAGGCTACGAGCAGTACTTC. Protein product: CASSRQGYSEGYEQYF.

This clonotype was detected only once. V is TRBV12-3 or TRBV12-4 and J is TRBJ2-7, with 12 bases aligning to TRBD2. The junction had 9 bases not matched to a gene; V was cut back by 5 bases and J by 4 bases. The CDR3 covers 16 residues. CDR3 DNA: TGTGCCAGCAGTCCTAGCGGGAGGGCCCTAAGGTACGAGCAGTACTTC. Amino acids: CASSPSGRALRYEQYF.

CDR3 in amino acids: CASSQEGSGAGELFF. The CDR3 DNA sequence: TGTGCCAGCAGCCAAGAGGGGAGTGGGGCCGGGGAGCTGTTTTTT. This chain joins TRBV3-1 and TRBJ2-2; TRBD2 might be the D (5 bases). The CDR3 has 15 residues. Germline loops: CDR1 LGHDT, CDR2 YNNKEL (reference sequence). V lost 0 bases and J lost 6, with 11 bases in between.

This clonotype turned up a few times. This rearrangement joins TRBV12-3 or TRBV12-4 to TRBJ1-1, with no clear D. Deletions cut 3 bases from V and 5 bases from J, with 7 bases between. There are 12 residues in the CDR3. In nucleotides, the CDR3 is TGTGCCAGCAGTTTCGAAGTTACTGAAGCTTTCTTT. Translation: CASSFEVTEAFF.

This clonotype was counted only a few times. The chain combines TRBV18 with TRBJ2-7; 8 bases fit TRBD2. Germline V gene data show CDR1 as KGHSH and CDR2 as LQKENI. CDR3 length equals 16 residues. Trimming removed 0 bases from V and 4 bases from J; junction bases left unmatched: 8. The CDR3: CASSPPEAGDSYEQYF. As DNA, the CDR3 is TGTGCCAGCTCACCACCGGAAGCGGGAGACAGTTACGAGCAGTACTTC.